The 9 T cell receptor beta chains given below trace back to one sample, sequenced in a study of Graves' ophthalmopathy and Graves' hyperthyroidism. Amplification targeted the TCR beta CDR3 regions, with RNA transcripts as the source material. HTBI-primed RT-PCR formed the first round, and a multiplex PCR formed the second. TCRdb re-derived calls from the multiplex PCR reads in MiXCR, one entry per CDR3 protein. The sample consists of around 1.1 million distinct CDR3 sequences, less than 45% of them appearing once. Specimen: peripheral blood or thyroid tissue (not recorded which). The receptors stem from an adult man with Graves' hyperthyroidism.

This clonotype was seen ten or more times. The chain has TRBV2 and TRBJ2-7; no firm D call. This CDR3 is 11 amino acids long. The germline CDR1 and CDR2 sequences are SNHLY and FYNNEI. Between the trimmed V and J ends, which lost 3 bases and 3 bases, there was a span of 3 bases. Here the CDR3 reads CASSEFYEQYF. The CDR3 coding sequence is TGTGCCAGCAGTGAGTTCTACGAGCAGTACTTC.

The chain employs TRBV25-1 and TRBJ2-7; D is ambiguous. Trimming took off 6 bases at V and 0 bases at J, with 15 bases between the two ends. Per the germline V gene, CDR1 is MGHDK and CDR2 is SYGVNS. This CDR3 has 15 amino acids. The CDR3 is CASSARWRLSYEQYF. CDR3 sequence (DNA): TGTGCCAGCAGCGCCCGTTGGCGCCTCTCCTACGAGCAGTACTTC.

This chain links TRBV5-6 with TRBJ2-2; no clear D. The V end lost 6 bases, the J end lost 5 bases, and 8 bases lay between the germline ends. The CDR3 spans 12 residues. The germline CDR1 and CDR2 sequences are SGHDT and YYEEEE. CDR3 bases: TGTGCCAGCACCTTACTTACCGGGGAGCTGTTTTTT. Translated: CASTLLTGELFF.

The chain is built from TRBV7-9 and TRBJ2-2, with a weak D call TRBD1 (6 bases). This CDR3 contains 14 residues. The V gene lost 8 bases and the J gene lost 0 bases, with 10 bases spanning the gap. Per germline, CDR1 SEHNR and CDR2 FQNEAQ (reference sequence). The CDR3 loop is CASLQGPNTGELFF. The CDR3 DNA follows: TGTGCCAGCCTACAGGGACCGAACACCGGGGAGCTGTTTTTT.

This clonotype was detected only a few times. The V call is TRBV20-1, the J call TRBJ2-7, with D tentatively TRBD2 (5 bases). Germline V lookup: CDR1 DFQATT, CDR2 SNEGSKA (reference sequence). This CDR3 comprises 12 residues. CDR3 DNA: TGCGCCCTTCCCGGGCGCGGGTACGAGCAGTACTTC. Encoded protein: CALPGRGYEQYF.

This clonotype has only a few counts. The chain recombines TRBV28 with TRBJ1-5, with D perhaps matching TRBD1 (5 bases). CDR3 length: 14 amino acids. Looked up from germline, CDR1 is MDHEN and CDR2 is SYDVKM. Trimming pared 8 bases from V and 0 bases from J, leaving 11 bases between. CDR3 in DNA: TGTGCCAGCCAAGGGGCATCTAGCAATCAGCCCCAGCATTTT. It is translated as CASQGASSNQPQHF.

This clonotype was seen ten or more times. This rearrangement joins TRBV19 to TRBJ1-1, with D hard to call. V was trimmed by 7 bases and J by 6 bases, leaving 15 bases between them. CDR3 length equals 13 residues. The germline V gene has CDR1 LNHDA and CDR2 SQIVND (reference sequence). CDR3 nucleotides: TGTGCCAGTACCTCTCCAGGTTGGGCTGAAGCTTTCTTT. Its protein product is CASTSPGWAEAFF.

The chain combines TRBV7-9 with TRBJ2-7, with D maybe TRBD1 (5 bases). The CDR3 sequence is 16 residues long. V was clipped by 1 base and J by 9 bases, with 22 bases between them. Germline lookup yields CDR1 SEHNR and CDR2 FQNEAQ (reference sequence). DNA of the CDR3: TGTGCCAGCAGCTTAGAGTACAGGCTCACAGGTGGTGTGCAGTACTTC. It encodes CASSLEYRLTGGVQYF.

This clonotype came up a few times. The chain carries TRBV12-3 or TRBV12-4 and TRBJ1-6; TRBD1 agrees at 7 bases. V shed 6 bases, J shed 13 bases, and the junction held 3 bases outside the gene matches. CDR3 length: 11 amino acids. In nucleotides, the CDR3 is TGTGCCAGCAGCCAGGGACAGCCCCTCCACTTT. It encodes CASSQGQPLHF.